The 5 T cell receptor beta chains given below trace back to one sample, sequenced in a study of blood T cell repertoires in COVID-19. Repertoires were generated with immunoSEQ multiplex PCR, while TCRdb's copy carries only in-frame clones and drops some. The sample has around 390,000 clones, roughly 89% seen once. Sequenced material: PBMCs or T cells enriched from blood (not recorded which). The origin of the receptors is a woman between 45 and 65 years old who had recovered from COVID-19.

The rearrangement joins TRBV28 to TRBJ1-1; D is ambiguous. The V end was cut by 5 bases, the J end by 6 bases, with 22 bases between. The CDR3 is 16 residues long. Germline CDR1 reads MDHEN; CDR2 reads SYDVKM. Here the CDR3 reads CASSPHVGWQLAEAFF. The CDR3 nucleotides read TGTGCCAGCAGTCCCCACGTCGGGTGGCAGCTGGCTGAAGCTTTCTTT.

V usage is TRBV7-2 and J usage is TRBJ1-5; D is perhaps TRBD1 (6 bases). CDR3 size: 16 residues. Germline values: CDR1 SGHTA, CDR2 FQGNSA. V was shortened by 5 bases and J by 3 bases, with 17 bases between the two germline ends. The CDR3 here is CASSPRTGGFNQPQHF. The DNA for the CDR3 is TGTGCCAGCAGCCCTCGTACGGGGGGCTTCAATCAGCCCCAGCATTTT.

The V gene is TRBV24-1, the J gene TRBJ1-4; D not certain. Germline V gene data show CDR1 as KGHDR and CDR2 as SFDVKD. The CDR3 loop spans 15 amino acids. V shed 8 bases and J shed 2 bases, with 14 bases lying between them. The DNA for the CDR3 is TGTGCCACCATGGGAGGCCCGGGGACTAATGAAAAACTGTTTTTT. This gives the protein CATMGGPGTNEKLFF.

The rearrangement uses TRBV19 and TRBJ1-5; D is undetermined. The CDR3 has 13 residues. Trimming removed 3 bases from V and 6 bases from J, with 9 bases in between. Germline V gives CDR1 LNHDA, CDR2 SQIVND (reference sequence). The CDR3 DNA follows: TGTGCCAGTAGTATTCGGGTTGCTCAGCCCCAGCATTTT. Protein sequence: CASSIRVAQPQHF.

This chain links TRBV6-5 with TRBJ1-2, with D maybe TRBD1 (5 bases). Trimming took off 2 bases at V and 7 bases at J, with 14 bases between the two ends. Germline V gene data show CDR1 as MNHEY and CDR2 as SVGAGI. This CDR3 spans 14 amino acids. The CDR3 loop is CASSYPGAGGGYTF. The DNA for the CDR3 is TGTGCCAGCAGTTACCCTGGCGCCGGGGGTGGCTACACCTTC.